A selection of T cell receptor beta chains follows, all from one sample in a study of long-term antiretroviral therapy in people with HIV. Some clones are missing from TCRdb's copy, which holds only in-frame ones; the method was immunoSEQ multiplex PCR. The sample carries some 35,000 clones, approximately 93% recorded once. The sequencing here drew on unsorted PBMCs, taken around 5.4 years after starting antiretroviral therapy. These receptors all come from a woman in her fifties or sixties with HIV. CDR3s include the opening cysteine and the closing phenylalanine or tryptophan. Fields, in order: V gene, D gene, clone size, J gene, CDR3 DNA, CDR3 protein. A D gene is named only where the DNA matches it firmly. Part of the rows lack a size; the others show once, few, many or a class for expanded clones.

V: TRBV19; D: -; size: -; J: TRBJ1-5; DNA: TGTGCCAGTGGCGGAGTGGACAGCCGGGCAGGCAATCAGCCCCAGCATTTT; CDR3: CASGGVDSRAGNQPQHF
V: TRBV7-2; D: -; size: once; J: TRBJ2-3; DNA: TGTGCCAGCAGCTTAGATGCAGATACGCAGTATTTT; CDR3: CASSLDADTQYF
V: TRBV5-1; D: TRBD2; size: -; J: TRBJ2-1; DNA: TGCGCCAGCATCGGACTAGCGGGGACAAACAATGAGCAGTTCTTC; CDR3: CASIGLAGTNNEQFF
V: TRBV27; D: TRBD2; size: -; J: TRBJ2-1; DNA: TGTGCCAGCAGTTTAAGGCTAGCGGGTCCCAATGAGCAGTTCTTC; CDR3: CASSLRLAGPNEQFF
V: TRBV10-1; D: TRBD1; size: once; J: TRBJ2-4; DNA: TGCGCCAGCACCAGGACAGGGGGAAACATTCAGTACTTC; CDR3: CASTRTGGNIQYF
V: TRBV5-6; D: TRBD1; size: -; J: TRBJ1-2; DNA: TGTGCCAGCAGCTTGGGGACAGGGGCCCGCGGACACTATGGCTACACCTTC; CDR3: CASSLGTGARGHYGYTF
V: TRBV12-5; D: -; size: -; J: TRBJ2-7; DNA: TGTGCTAGTGGTTTTCGGCAGGAGCAGTACTTC; CDR3: CASGFRQEQYF
V: TRBV7-2; D: TRBD1; size: -; J: TRBJ1-1; DNA: TGTGCCAGCAGGACTCAACAGGGGTATAACACTGAAGCTTTCTTT; CDR3: CASRTQQGYNTEAFF
V: TRBV10-3; D: TRBD2; size: -; J: TRBJ2-3; DNA: TGTGCCATCACGTCTAGCGGGGACAGCACAGATACGCAGTATTTT; CDR3: CAITSSGDSTDTQYF
V: TRBV5-4; D: TRBD2; size: -; J: TRBJ2-5; DNA: TGTGCCAGCAGCCCCCCGGGGCTAGCGGGTGAGACCCAGTACTTC; CDR3: CASSPPGLAGETQYF
V: TRBV19; D: -; size: -; J: TRBJ1-5; DNA: TGTGCCAGTAGTTCCCAACGGACTTTCTTCGACAATCAGCCCCAGCATTTT; CDR3: CASSSQRTFFDNQPQHF
V: TRBV27; D: -; size: few; J: TRBJ2-2; DNA: TGTGCCAGCAGTTTGTGGTTCGGCACCGGGGAGCTGTTTTTT; CDR3: CASSLWFGTGELFF
V: TRBV4-1; D: TRBD1; size: -; J: TRBJ2-1; DNA: TGCGCCAGCAGCTCCCGGGACAGTTACAATGAGCAGTTCTTC; CDR3: CASSSRDSYNEQFF
V: TRBV5-1; D: TRBD2; size: -; J: TRBJ2-3; DNA: TGCGCCAGCAGCTCCGCCAGCGGGGGAGACACAGATACGCAGTATTTT; CDR3: CASSSASGGDTDTQYF
V: TRBV6-4; D: -; size: -; J: TRBJ1-2; DNA: TGTGCCAGCAGTGACTCGAGGACGGGCTATGGCTACACCTTC; CDR3: CASSDSRTGYGYTF
V: TRBV6-1; D: -; size: -; J: TRBJ2-7; DNA: TGTGCCAGCACAATCTACTCGGGGGCCCCCTACGAGCAGTACTTC; CDR3: CASTIYSGAPYEQYF
V: TRBV5-4; D: -; size: -; J: TRBJ1-2; DNA: TGTGCCAGCAGCCGGGGAGGGTCGGGCTATGGCTACACCTTC; CDR3: CASSRGGSGYGYTF
V: TRBV5-6; D: -; size: -; J: TRBJ1-1; DNA: TGTGCCAGCAGCTTGGCTGGGACCACCACTTCCAACACTGAAGCTTTCTTT; CDR3: CASSLAGTTTSNTEAFF
V: TRBV18; D: -; size: -; J: TRBJ1-2; DNA: TGTGCCAGCTCACCCGAGACGGCCCCCTCCCGGGAGGGCTACACCTTC; CDR3: CASSPETAPSREGYTF
V: TRBV27; D: -; size: -; J: TRBJ2-7; DNA: TGTGCCAGCAGTTTGGGGGTGGGGGGCGACGAGCAGTACTTC; CDR3: CASSLGVGGDEQYF
V: TRBV19; D: -; size: -; J: TRBJ1-2; DNA: TGTGCCAGTAGAAGAGGCGCACGGGGAAGGGCCTATGGCTACACCTTC; CDR3: CASRRGARGRAYGYTF
V: TRBV7-8; D: TRBD1; size: -; J: TRBJ1-2; DNA: TGTGCCAGCAGCCGTGCCACGACAGGGGGAGACTATGGCTACACCTTC; CDR3: CASSRATTGGDYGYTF
V: TRBV6-1; D: TRBD1; size: -; J: TRBJ2-7; DNA: TGTGCCAGCACTCTCCAGGGGGACAGCTCCTACGAGCAGTACTTC; CDR3: CASTLQGDSSYEQYF
V: TRBV6-1; D: -; size: -; J: TRBJ2-3; DNA: TGTGCCAGCACCCACCGGGGTGGTCCAGATACGCAGTATTTT; CDR3: CASTHRGGPDTQYF
V: TRBV25-1; D: -; size: -; J: TRBJ1-3; DNA: TGTGCCAGCAGTGAATTGGTGGACAGCTACTCTGGAAACACCATATATTTT; CDR3: CASSELVDSYSGNTIYF
V: TRBV21-1; D: -; size: -; J: TRBJ2-5; DNA: TGTGCCAGCATCCCCCGGGCGGGGCCTTCCGACGGGATCCAAGAGACCCAGTACTTC; CDR3: CASIPRAGPSDGIQETQYF
V: TRBV10-3; D: -; size: -; J: TRBJ2-3; DNA: TGTGCCATCAGTGAGACGGCAGATACGCAGTATTTT; CDR3: CAISETADTQYF
V: TRBV5-1; D: TRBD2; size: -; J: TRBJ2-1; DNA: TGCGCCAGCAGCTTGGGGGTGATGACTAGCGGGGAGGATGAGCAGTTCTTC; CDR3: CASSLGVMTSGEDEQFF
V: TRBV7-8; D: TRBD1; size: -; J: TRBJ2-2; DNA: TGTGCCAGCAGCTTAGAGGTCAGGGGGATCGCCGGGGAGCTGTTTTTT; CDR3: CASSLEVRGIAGELFF
V: TRBV6-1; D: -; size: -; J: TRBJ1-3; DNA: TGTGCCAGCAGGGCTACAGGGAGCTCTGGAAACACCATATATTTT; CDR3: CASRATGSSGNTIYF
V: TRBV5-4; D: -; size: -; J: TRBJ2-6; DNA: TGTGCCAGCAGCAGAAAGACGGGAAACTCTGGGGCCAACGTCCTGACTTTC; CDR3: CASSRKTGNSGANVLTF
V: TRBV7-2; D: -; size: -; J: TRBJ1-2; DNA: TGTGCCAGCAGCCTTCTGGGTACTGGCTACACCTTC; CDR3: CASSLLGTGYTF
V: TRBV2; D: -; size: -; J: TRBJ1-6; DNA: TGTGCCAGCAGTGGCGGAGGGGGTTTCGATTCACCCCTCCACTTT; CDR3: CASSGGGGFDSPLHF
V: TRBV6-6; D: -; size: -; J: TRBJ1-6; DNA: TGTGCCAGCAGTTACGGGGCAGGGAGGGAACCCCTCCACTTT; CDR3: CASSYGAGREPLHF
V: TRBV18; D: -; size: once; J: TRBJ1-3; DNA: TGTGCCAGCTCACCACCCAATACAGGGTCCTCTGGAAACACCATATATTTT; CDR3: CASSPPNTGSSGNTIYF
V: TRBV6-5; D: -; size: once; J: TRBJ1-1; DNA: TGTGCCAGCAGTGTGACAACAGCTTTCTTT; CDR3: CASSVTTAFF
V: TRBV19; D: -; size: -; J: TRBJ2-1; DNA: TGTGCCAGTAGTAAATCCTCAGGGGCATGGAATGAGCAGTTCTTC; CDR3: CASSKSSGAWNEQFF
V: TRBV30; D: -; size: -; J: TRBJ2-5; DNA: TGTGCCTGGAATACCGGACAGCAAGAGACCCAGTACTTC; CDR3: CAWNTGQQETQYF
V: TRBV10-2; D: -; size: -; J: TRBJ1-1; DNA: TGCGCCAGCTCAGGGGTACGGACTGAAGCTTTCTTT; CDR3: CASSGVRTEAFF